This T cell receptor (beta chain) was captured by sequencing in a study of cytomegalovirus exposure and HLA in healthy donors (dated by TCRdb to 2016 to 2017). With regard to the full study: An earlier analysis of some 550 of the donors reported about 250 Gb of sequence data and 100 million to 130 million unique TCR beta sequences from 150 million to 200 million T cells. Rather than using new phenotypic data, the later analysis identified candidate immune exposures from TCR beta sequences and from how often those sequences occurred across donors. A later genetic analysis used genome-wide SNP genotypes for 398 of the 666 donors, treating that subset as a discovery cohort. Donor age, sex, ethnicity and CMV serostatus were compiled alongside the repertoire data. In a later analysis, previously published TCR beta repertoires from 666 donors were re-analyzed and high-resolution HLA genotyping was added so that TCR occurrence patterns could be studied. Five DR-DQ haplotypes were treated as single units for association and clustering because of strong linkage in the cohort. Across 300 to 500 genotyped donors of the cohort, an average of roughly 230,000 unique TCR beta nucleotide sequences per donor were sequenced, and roughly a sixth of those sequences were non-productive. The number of donors typed differed by locus, with about 629-630 for A, B, C, DRB1 and DQB1, 522 for DQA1, about 610 for DPA1, and 400 to 490 for DPB1. Among the approximately 400 genotyped donors, more than 70% belonged to the genetic ancestry cluster associated with self-reported Caucasian donors. The T cell repertoires of some 670 subjects were profiled by immunosequencing and related to cytomegalovirus serostatus. All discovery cohort repertoires had been generated on a single sequencing platform. To predict cytomegalovirus infection status, the study combined high-throughput TCR immunosequencing, statistical association of individual TCRs with disease status, and machine learning. An early release covering roughly 600 HLA-typed donors comprised 300 to 350 gigabases of sequencing data and roughly 85 million unique TCR sequences. The aim of the study was to test whether cataloging public T cell receptors could identify signatures of past pathogen exposure. In addition to the first cohort of roughly 670 subjects, a separate validation cohort of under 150 different subjects was used. Class I and class II HLA loci were covered by the typing at four-digit resolution. An earlier analysis of approximately 640 of the donors applied high-throughput TCR beta sequencing to assess whether each TCR beta V gene segment acted as functional or pseudogenic. Overall results and qualifications from the work: The only immune exposure information available for the cohort was CMV serostatus. The authors suggested that the approach could potentially be generalized to other disease states and immunological phenotypes. According to a later analysis, TCR association rates differed among HLA loci, with DRB1 alleles showing the most associated TCRs and HLA-C alleles showing the fewest. A total of 164 TCR beta chains were listed by the study as associated with cytomegalovirus. A later analysis reported that several top co-occurrence clusters appeared linked to parvovirus B19, influenza, CMV and Epstein-Barr virus. A cluster of highly shared sequence variants was judged likely to represent a technical artifact of the sequencing pipeline. In vitro tests confirmed that a few of the cytomegalovirus-associated TCR beta chains recognize cytomegalovirus antigens. When HLA alleles, especially DR and DQ, strongly co-occurred, attributing TCR associations to individual alleles was difficult. A later genetic analysis reported fewer N-insertions in productive TCRs among donors in an Asian-associated ancestry cluster than the roughly 700-donor mean. At a false discovery rate of 0.05, a later analysis linked approximately 18,000 TCR beta sequences to specific HLA alleles. In a later analysis, HLA-associated TCR beta chains showed more clonal expansion and lower generation probabilities than non-associated chains that were equally common. Broadly in line with IMGT annotations, most TCR beta V segments showed up in productive rearrangements about 87% or about 30% of the time in an earlier analysis of 450 to 750 of the donors. Correlated functional status among segregating V segments might reflect linkage disequilibrium, but an unknown experimental factor could not be ruled out. The cohort was sequenced for TCR beta chains only, and without alpha or paired-chain data the features that could be detected were limited. An association between a missense DCLRE1C variant and V-gene and J-gene trimming of TCR beta chains was found in a later genetic analysis and replicated in an independent cohort. Fewer than 20 rarely observed V segments, including chromosome 9 orphons, were excluded from the earlier analysis of a few hundred of the donors because counts were too low. Most TCR sequences were observed very rarely across donors, whereas some public TCRs were present in many individuals. Some IMGT-functional V segments, including TRBV6-2 and TRBV6-3, could not be told apart with the 87-base-pair reads, so those segments were excluded. Because some donors lacked HLA typing at each locus, the association tests relied only on the typed subset. Cytomegalovirus status was reported to be diagnosed by the classifier with high specificity and sensitivity in both the original and validation cohorts. Most CMV-associated TCR beta chains appeared to be HLA-restricted in a later analysis, and the HLA associations seemed to be driven largely by CMV exposure. The presence/absence analyses assumed that sequencing depth was roughly uniform across donors, and that assumption may not be true. A further reported finding was that TCR beta sequences accurately predicted the HLA-A and HLA-B alleles for most subjects in the first cohort.

This clone showed up just a few times. Its antigen is unknown. No per-base quality is available; no much larger clone lies one base away. CDR1 and CDR2, per the germline V gene, are SGHVS and FQNEAQ. The CDR3 measures 18 amino acids from cysteine to phenylalanine. Only the CDR3 DNA is retained, 54 bases long and in frame from the first base. V sheds 2 bases and J sheds 0 bases, leaving 16 bases between their ends. To prepare the library, the immunoSEQ multiplex PCR assay was applied. For the multiplex PCR, a mixture combining 60 forward primers for TCR Vbeta segments and 13 reverse primers for TCR Jbeta segments was used. Amplification of the CDR3 region of rearranged TCR beta genes was performed with a multiplex PCR assay on genomic DNA. The amplified TCR beta libraries were sequenced on the Illumina HiSeq System as 87-base-pair reads. The paper's processing steps were these. A later analysis tallied some 79 million unique TCR beta chains across the roughly 610 repertoires, and around 12 million of those chains were shared by two or more donors. A nearest-neighbor algorithm error-corrected the raw reads and collapsed the reads into unique sequences, merging closely related sequences to remove PCR and sequencing errors. CDR3 sequences were aligned to IMGT reference sequences to assign V, D and J gene segments. For a sequence to be retained, a match of at least six nucleotides to both a V gene segment and a J gene segment was required. Rearrangements were classified as productive when the CDR3 lacked stop codons and remained in frame with V and J, and all other rearrangements were classified as non-productive. CDR3 was defined according to IMGT convention as the region running from the second conserved V-encoded cysteine to the conserved J-encoded phenylalanine. In an earlier analysis of around 540 of the donors, sequences lacking an unambiguous match to a single V gene segment were excluded. In an earlier analysis of around 590 of the donors, a V segment was called functional when productive rearrangements were above 56.7%, and segregating when the standard deviation between donors exceeded 5%. A statistical classification framework was developed to diagnose cytomegalovirus status using the catalog of TCR beta chain sequences. In a later analysis, V and J genes were assigned by comparing TCR nucleotide sequences against IMGT/GENE-DB human TR gene sequences. In a later analysis, CDR3 sequences and most-parsimonious VDJ recombination scenarios were assigned using the TCRdist pipeline. In a later analysis, every TCR beta chain was defined by the combination of its CDR3 amino acid sequence and its V-gene family, and reads without a unique V-gene family were dropped. As a way to deal with suspected cross-contamination and a sequencing artifact, a later analysis dropped 592 nucleotide sequences that were highly shared and had low generation probability. In a later analysis, a clonal expansion index was calculated for each public chain from normalized within-repertoire ranks of inferred template counts. In a later analysis, generation probabilities were computed using a VDJ recombination model fitted to out-of-frame rearrangements, and the results were checked against IGoR. A later analysis scored TCR-TCR, TCR-HLA and TCR-CMV co-occurrence with hypergeometric tests, applying a repertoire-size bias correction to TCR pairs. A later analysis estimated false discovery rates by permuting HLA or CMV assignments 20 times. In a later analysis, co-occurring TCRs were grouped using DBSCAN, and TCRdist sequence similarity was added for clustering within HLA-allele-positive subsets. Repertoires with fewer than 30,000 or more than 120,000 public chains, plus five repertoires with anomalous nucleotide sharing, were excluded from co-occurrence clustering. As stored in TCRdb, this immuneACCESS dataset retains in-frame rearrangements with V and J assigned. A fraction of the clones does not appear; measured against another copy, unresolved V genes explain less than half of the discrepancy, and the remainder lacks a known reason. V and J calls and clone size are those listed in that table; D and trimming were worked out from the DNA. This sample lists 65,000 to 80,000 clones; around 77% were detected once. In total, the top ten clones hold about 22% of the sample.

In total, 500 to 700 healthy bone marrow donors made up the cohort. All cohort members were sampled while nominally healthy, although unrecorded immune exposures were likely present. The donor was CMV seropositive and was included in the group of 250 to 350 seropositive cohort members. Each donor provided a peripheral blood sample, and peripheral blood mononuclear cells were used for TCR beta sequencing. Genomic DNA extraction from the blood cell samples was performed with the Qiagen DNeasy Blood Extraction Kit. The sequenced sample consisted of PBMCs. The chain links TRBV7-8 with TRBJ1-4, with an unclear D gene assignment. The origin of this receptor is a woman between 35 and 50 years old in good health and CMV-seropositive. Here the CDR3 is given as CASSLIGPRSATNEKLFF. The nucleotides are TGTGCCAGCAGCTTAATCGGTCCGAGGTCTGCAACTAATGAAAAACTGTTTTTT.